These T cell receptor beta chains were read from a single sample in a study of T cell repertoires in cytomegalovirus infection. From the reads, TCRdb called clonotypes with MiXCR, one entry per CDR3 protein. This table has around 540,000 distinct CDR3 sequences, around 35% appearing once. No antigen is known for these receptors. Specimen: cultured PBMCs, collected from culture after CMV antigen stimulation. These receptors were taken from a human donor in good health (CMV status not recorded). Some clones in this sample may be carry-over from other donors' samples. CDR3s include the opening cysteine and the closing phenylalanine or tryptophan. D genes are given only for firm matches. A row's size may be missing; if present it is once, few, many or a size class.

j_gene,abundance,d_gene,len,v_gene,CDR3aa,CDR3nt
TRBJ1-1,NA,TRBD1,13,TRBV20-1,CSAKTGENTEAFF,TGCAGTGCGAAGACAGGGGAGAACACTGAAGCTTTCTTT
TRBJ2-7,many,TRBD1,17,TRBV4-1,CASSQDRGDRATYEQYF,TGCGCCAGCAGCCAAGATCGAGGGGACAGGGCTACCTACGAGCAGTACTTC
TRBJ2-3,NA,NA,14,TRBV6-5,CATAGRVSTDTQYF,TGTGCCACCGCGGGGCGGGTTAGCACAGATACGCAGTATTTT
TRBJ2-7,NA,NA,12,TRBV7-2,CASSFQSYEQYF,TGTGCCAGCAGCTTTCAGTCCTACGAGCAGTACTTC
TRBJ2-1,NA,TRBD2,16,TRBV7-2,CASTLAGISSYNEQFF,TGTGCCAGCACCCTAGCGGGAATAAGCTCCTACAATGAGCAGTTCTTC
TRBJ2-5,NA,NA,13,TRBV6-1,CASSKPDPETQYF,TGTGCCAGCAGTAAACCCGACCCGGAGACCCAGTACTTC
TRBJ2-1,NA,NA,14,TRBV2,CASRVQGRPLNRFF,TGTGCCAGCAGAGTACAGGGCCGGCCACTAAACAGGTTCTTC
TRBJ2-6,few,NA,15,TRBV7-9,CASSPSRFGANVLTF,TGTGCCAGCAGCCCGTCCAGGTTCGGGGCCAACGTCCTGACTTTC
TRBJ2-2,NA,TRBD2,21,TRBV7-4,CASSLPRIGTSGRANTGELFF,TGTGCCAGCAGCTTACCAAGAATCGGGACTAGCGGGAGGGCTAACACCGGGGAGCTGTTTTTT
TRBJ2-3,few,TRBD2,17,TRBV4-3,CASSQQLAGSSTDTQYF,TGCGCCAGCAGCCAACAACTAGCGGGATCTAGCACAGATACGCAGTATTTT
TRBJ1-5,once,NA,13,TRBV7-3,CASSETGHQPQHF,TGTGCCAGCAGCGAGACAGGCCATCAGCCCCAGCATTTT
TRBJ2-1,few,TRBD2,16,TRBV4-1,CASSQVTGRAVIEQFF,TGCGCCAGCAGCCAAGTGACGGGGAGGGCGGTTATTGAGCAGTTCTTC
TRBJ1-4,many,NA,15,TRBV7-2,CASSSTGSTNEKLFF,TGTGCCAGCAGCTCGACGGGTTCAACTAATGAAAAACTGTTTTTT
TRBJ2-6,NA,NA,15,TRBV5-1,CASSSGQPGANVLTF,TGCGCCAGCAGCTCGGGCCAACCGGGGGCCAACGTCCTGACTTTC
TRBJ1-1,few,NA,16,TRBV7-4,CASSPGAGTANTEAFF,TGTGCCAGCTCCCCGGGGGCCGGGACTGCGAACACTGAAGCTTTCTTT
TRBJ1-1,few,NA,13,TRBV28,CASRGMGNTEAFF,TGTGCCAGCAGGGGCATGGGGAACACTGAAGCTTTCTTT
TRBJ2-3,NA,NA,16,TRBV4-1,CASSQEGLLPTDTQYF,TGCGCCAGCAGCCAAGAGGGACTTCTACCCACAGATACGCAGTATTTT
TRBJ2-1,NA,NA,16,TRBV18,CASSPPERPPYNEQFF,TGTGCCAGCTCACCACCTGAGCGACCACCCTACAATGAGCAGTTCTTC
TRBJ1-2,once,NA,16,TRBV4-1,CASSHLQGGRNYGYTF,TGCGCCAGCAGTCACCTTCAAGGAGGACGGAACTATGGCTACACCTTC
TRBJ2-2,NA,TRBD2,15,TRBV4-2,CASQRSGTNTGELFF,TGTGCCAGCCAGAGGAGCGGGACGAACACCGGGGAGCTGTTTTTT
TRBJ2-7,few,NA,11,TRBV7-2,CASSSNIEQYF,TGTGCCAGCAGCTCTAACATCGAGCAGTACTTC
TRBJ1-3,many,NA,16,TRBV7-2,CASSLGAGLGGNTIYF,TGTGCCAGCAGCTTAGGTGCCGGGTTGGGAGGAAACACCATATATTTT